This is a list of T cell receptor beta chains from one sample in a study of blood T cells in healthy people across ages. TCRdb independently ran MiXCR on the 5' RACE reads; one entry per CDR3 protein. The table records about 1.8 million distinct CDR3 sequences, just under 50% of them present only once. The sequenced sample consisted of blood. These receptors were taken from a woman in her 40s in good health. Both conserved end residues are part of each CDR3. Each record gives: clone size, D gene, V gene, J gene, CDR3 protein, CDR3 DNA. The D gene is left open where the match is weak. Size tells how often a clone was seen (once, few, many) or the class of an expanded clone, and some rows leave it out.

>.|TRBD1|TRBV4-2|TRBJ2-4
CASSQAHTGVRNLDGKNIQYF
TGTGCCAGCAGCCAAGCCCACACAGGGGTACGGAACCTTGATGGCAAAAACATTCAGTACTTC
>.|.|TRBV10-3|TRBJ1-2
CAISEGGRNYGYTF
TGTGCCATCAGTGAGGGGGGGCGTAACTATGGCTACACCTTC
>many|TRBD1|TRBV28|TRBJ2-7
CASSPPGTGAYEQYF
TGCGCCAGCAGCCCTCCCGGGACAGGGGCTTACGAGCAGTACTTC
>.|TRBD1|TRBV29-1|TRBJ2-7
CGVEGTGYEQYF
TGCGGCGTTGAAGGGACAGGGTACGAGCAGTACTTC
>.|TRBD1|TRBV20-1|TRBJ2-5
CSARTGTGGSEYF
TGCAGTGCCAGAACCGGGACAGGGGGGTCGGAGTACTTC
>.|TRBD1|TRBV4-3|TRBJ1-1
CASSQVGTGFTEAFF
TGCGCCAGCAGCCAAGTGGGGACAGGGTTCACTGAAGCTTTCTTT
>once|.|TRBV27|TRBJ1-1
CASRERVWGTEAFF
TGTGCCAGCAGGGAAAGGGTATGGGGCACTGAAGCTTTCTTT
>few|TRBD2|TRBV4-3|TRBJ2-1
CASSQGPPSGGYNEQFF
TGCGCCAGCAGCCAAGGCCCTCCTAGCGGGGGATACAATGAGCAGTTCTTC
>few|TRBD1|TRBV7-2|TRBJ2-3
CASSVRQGRTDTQYF
TGTGCCAGCAGCGTTCGACAGGGACGCACAGATACGCAGTATTTT
>.|.|TRBV3-1|TRBJ1-1
CASSPSGGGNTEAFF
TGTGCCAGCAGCCCCTCGGGAGGGGGAAACACTGAAGCTTTCTTT
>once|TRBD2|TRBV7-2|TRBJ2-3
CASSLTPRTSGGTDTQYF
TGTGCCAGCAGCTTAACCCCTCGGACTAGCGGGGGCACAGATACGCAGTATTTT
>.|.|TRBV2|TRBJ2-2
CASSDIPTGELFF
TGTGCCAGCAGCGACATTCCCACCGGGGAGCTGTTTTTT
>many|.|TRBV7-9|TRBJ1-1
CASSKSTAEAFF
TGTGCCAGCAGCAAGTCGACTGCTGAAGCTTTCTTT
>few|TRBD2|TRBV5-1|TRBJ2-1
CASSSHGRGSSYNEQFF
TGCGCCAGCAGCTCCCACGGGAGGGGAAGTTCCTACAATGAGCAGTTCTTC